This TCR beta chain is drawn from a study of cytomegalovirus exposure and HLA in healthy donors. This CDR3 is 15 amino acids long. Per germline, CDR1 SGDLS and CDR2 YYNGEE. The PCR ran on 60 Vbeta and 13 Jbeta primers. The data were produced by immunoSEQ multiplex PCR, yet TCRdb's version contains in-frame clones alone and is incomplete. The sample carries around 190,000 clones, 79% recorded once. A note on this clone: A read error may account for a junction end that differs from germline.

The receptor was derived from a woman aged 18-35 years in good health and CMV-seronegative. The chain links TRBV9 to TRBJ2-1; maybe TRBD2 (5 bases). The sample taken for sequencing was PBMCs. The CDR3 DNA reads TGTGCCAGCAGCGTATCACCTAGCTCCCACAATGAGCAGTTCTTC. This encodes CASSVSPSSHNEQFF.